This TCR beta chain appears in the sequencing data of a study of CD8 T cells in Susac syndrome. A quantity of roughly 0.5 to 1 ug RNA underwent reverse transcription using random hexamers. Amplification of TCR beta CDR3 across 54 Vbeta and 13 Jbeta was performed with immunoSEQ multiplex PCR. In TCRdb, the immunoSEQ multiplex PCR reads were re-called with MiXCR into one record per CDR3 protein. The sample holds approximately 110,000 distinct CDR3 sequences, approximately 96% seen once. TCR beta was sequenced from blood CD8+ and CD4+ T cells. TEMRA cells were FACS-enriched, while CD8+ and CD4+ T cells were negatively isolated. V lost 5 bases to trimming and J lost 6 bases; unmatched junction nucleotides: 9. The germline gives CDR1 SGHRS, CDR2 YFSETQ. The CDR3 spans 14 residues. Regarding the study as a whole: The TCR sequencing and HLA analysis in the study involved a relatively small number of individuals, as the study acknowledged.

Comment on this clonotype: Its antigen is unidentified.

The V gene is TRBV5-1, the J gene TRBJ1-2, with 8 positions matching TRBD1. The source of this sequence is a human donor in good health. The source material was CD4+ T cells from PBMCs. In DNA, the CDR3 is TGCGCCAGCAGATCTGAGCCAGGGGGCCATGGCTACACCTTC. Translating gives CASRSEPGGHGYTF.